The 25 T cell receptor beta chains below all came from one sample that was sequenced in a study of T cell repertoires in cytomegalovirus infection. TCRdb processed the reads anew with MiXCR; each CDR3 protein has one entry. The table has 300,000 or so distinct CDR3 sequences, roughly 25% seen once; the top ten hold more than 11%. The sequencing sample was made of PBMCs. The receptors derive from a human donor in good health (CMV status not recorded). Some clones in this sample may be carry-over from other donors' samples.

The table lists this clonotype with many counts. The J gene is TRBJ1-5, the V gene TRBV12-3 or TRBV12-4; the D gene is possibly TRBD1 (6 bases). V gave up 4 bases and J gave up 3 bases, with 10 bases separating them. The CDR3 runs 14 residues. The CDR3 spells CASSSDRHNQPQHF. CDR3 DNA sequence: TGTGCCAGCAGTTCTGACAGGCACAATCAGCCCCAGCATTTT.

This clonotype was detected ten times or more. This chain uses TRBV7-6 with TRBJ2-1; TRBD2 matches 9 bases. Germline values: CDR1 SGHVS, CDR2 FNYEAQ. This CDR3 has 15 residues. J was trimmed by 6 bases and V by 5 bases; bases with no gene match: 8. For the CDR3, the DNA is TGTGCCAGCAGCCATTCGACTAGCGGATTCAATGAGCAGTTCTTC. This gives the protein CASSHSTSGFNEQFF.

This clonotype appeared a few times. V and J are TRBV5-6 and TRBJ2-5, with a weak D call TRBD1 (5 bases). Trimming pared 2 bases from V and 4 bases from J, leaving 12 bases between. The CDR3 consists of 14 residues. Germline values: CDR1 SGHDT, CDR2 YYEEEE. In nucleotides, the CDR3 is TGTGCCAGCAGCTTATACAGAAGGGGAGAGACCCAGTACTTC. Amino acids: CASSLYRRGETQYF. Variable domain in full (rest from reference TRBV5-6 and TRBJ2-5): DAGVTQSPTHLIKTRGQQVTLRCSPKSGHDTVSWYQQALGQGPQFIFQYYEEEERQRGNFPDRFSGHQFPNYSSELNVNALLLGDSALYLCASSLYRRGETQYFGPGTRLLVL.

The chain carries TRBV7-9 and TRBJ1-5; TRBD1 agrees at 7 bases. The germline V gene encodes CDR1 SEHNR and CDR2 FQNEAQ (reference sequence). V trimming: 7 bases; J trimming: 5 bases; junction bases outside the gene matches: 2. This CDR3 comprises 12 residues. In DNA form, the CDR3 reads TGTGCCAGCAACACAGGGGATCAGCCCCAGCATTTT. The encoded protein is CASNTGDQPQHF.

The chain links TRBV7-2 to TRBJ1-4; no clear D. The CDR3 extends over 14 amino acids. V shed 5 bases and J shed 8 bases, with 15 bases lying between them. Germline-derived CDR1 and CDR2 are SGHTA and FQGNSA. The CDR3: CASSTRAQDEKLFF. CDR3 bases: TGTGCCAGCAGCACCCGGGCCCAGGACGAAAAACTGTTTTTT.

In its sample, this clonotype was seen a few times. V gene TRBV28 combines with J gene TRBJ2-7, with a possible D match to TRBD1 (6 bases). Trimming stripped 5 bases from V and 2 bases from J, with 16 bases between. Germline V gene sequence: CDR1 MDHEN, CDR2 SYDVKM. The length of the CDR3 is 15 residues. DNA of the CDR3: TGTGCCAGCAGTCCCTACCCGACAGGCACCTACGAGCAGTACTTC. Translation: CASSPYPTGTYEQYF. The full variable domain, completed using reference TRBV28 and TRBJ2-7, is DVKVTQSSRYLVKRTGEKVFLECVQDMDHENMFWYRQDPGLGLRLIYFSYDVKMKEKGDIPEGYSVSREKKERFSLILESASTNQTSMYLCASSPYPTGTYEQYFGPGTRLTVT.

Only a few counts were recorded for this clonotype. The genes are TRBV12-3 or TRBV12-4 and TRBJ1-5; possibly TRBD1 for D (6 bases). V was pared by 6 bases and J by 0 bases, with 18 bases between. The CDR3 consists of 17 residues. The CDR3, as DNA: TGTGCCAGCAGCCACGAGACAGGCGGGTATAGCAATCAGCCCCAGCATTTT. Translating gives CASSHETGGYSNQPQHF.

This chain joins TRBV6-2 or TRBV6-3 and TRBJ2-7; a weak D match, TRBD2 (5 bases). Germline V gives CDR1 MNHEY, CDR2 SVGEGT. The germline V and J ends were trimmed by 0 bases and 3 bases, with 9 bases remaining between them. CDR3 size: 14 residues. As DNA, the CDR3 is TGTGCCAGCAGTTACTCCGGGAAACTCTACGAGCAGTACTTC. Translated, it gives CASSYSGKLYEQYF.

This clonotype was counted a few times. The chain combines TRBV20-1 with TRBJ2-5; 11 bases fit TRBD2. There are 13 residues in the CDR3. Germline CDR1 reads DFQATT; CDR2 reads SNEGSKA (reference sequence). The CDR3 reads CSRLAGGQETQYF. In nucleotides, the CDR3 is TGCAGCCGCCTAGCGGGGGGCCAAGAGACCCAGTACTTC.

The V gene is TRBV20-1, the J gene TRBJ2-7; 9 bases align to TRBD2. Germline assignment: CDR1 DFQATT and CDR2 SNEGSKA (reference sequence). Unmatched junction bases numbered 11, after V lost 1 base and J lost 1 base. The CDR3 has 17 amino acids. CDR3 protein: CSARGGAGGGDSYEQYF. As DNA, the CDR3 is TGCAGTGCTAGAGGGGGAGCCGGCGGGGGGGATTCCTACGAGCAGTACTTC.

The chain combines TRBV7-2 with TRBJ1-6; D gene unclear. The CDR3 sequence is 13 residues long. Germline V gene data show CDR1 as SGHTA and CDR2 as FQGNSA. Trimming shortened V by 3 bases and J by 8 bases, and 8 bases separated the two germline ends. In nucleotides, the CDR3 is TGTGCCAGCAGCTTTTTAATCGATTCACCCCTCCACTTT. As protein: CASSFLIDSPLHF.

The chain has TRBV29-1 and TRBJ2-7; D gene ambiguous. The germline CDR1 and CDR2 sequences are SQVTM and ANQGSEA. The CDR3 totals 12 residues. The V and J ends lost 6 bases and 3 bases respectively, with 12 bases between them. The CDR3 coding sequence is TGCAGCGTCCAGAGCCAAATCTACGAGCAGTACTTC. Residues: CSVQSQIYEQYF.

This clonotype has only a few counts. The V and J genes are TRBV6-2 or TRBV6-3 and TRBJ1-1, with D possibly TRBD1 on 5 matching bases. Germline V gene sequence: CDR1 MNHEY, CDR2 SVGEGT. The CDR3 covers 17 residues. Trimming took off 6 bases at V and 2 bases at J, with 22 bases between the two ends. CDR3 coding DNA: TGTGCCAGCAGCCTCGGACTCCAGGGAATCCCAAACACTGAAGCTTTCTTT. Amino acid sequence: CASSLGLQGIPNTEAFF.

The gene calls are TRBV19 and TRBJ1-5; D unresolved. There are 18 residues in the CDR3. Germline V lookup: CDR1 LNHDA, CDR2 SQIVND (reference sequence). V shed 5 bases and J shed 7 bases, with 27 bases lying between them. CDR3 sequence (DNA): TGTGCCAGTAGTTCGACTATCGGACTGAGGGAAGTTAAGCAGCCCCAGCATTTT. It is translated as CASSSTIGLREVKQPQHF.

Here the CDR3 DNA reads TGTGCCAGCGGGACTAGCGGGGGAGACAATGAGCAGTTCTTC. Its translation: CASGTSGGDNEQFF. The chain is built from TRBV12-3 or TRBV12-4 and TRBJ2-1, with 14 bases aligning to TRBD2. With 8 bases clipped from V and 5 bases from J, the junction kept 2 bases outside the gene matches. The CDR3 totals 14 residues.

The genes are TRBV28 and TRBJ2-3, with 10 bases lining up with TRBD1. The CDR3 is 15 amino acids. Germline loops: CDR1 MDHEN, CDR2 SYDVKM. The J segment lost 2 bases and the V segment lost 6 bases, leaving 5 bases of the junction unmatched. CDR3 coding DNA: TGTGCCAGCAGCCGACAGGGGGCCCCCACAGATACGCAGTATTTT. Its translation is CASSRQGAPTDTQYF.

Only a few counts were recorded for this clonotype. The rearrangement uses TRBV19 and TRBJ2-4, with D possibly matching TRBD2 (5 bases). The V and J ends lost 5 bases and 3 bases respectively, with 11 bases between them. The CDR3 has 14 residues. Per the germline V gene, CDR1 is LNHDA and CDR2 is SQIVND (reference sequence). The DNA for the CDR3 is TGTGCCAGTAGTCAGGCGGGTGACAAAAACATTCAGTACTTC. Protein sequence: CASSQAGDKNIQYF.

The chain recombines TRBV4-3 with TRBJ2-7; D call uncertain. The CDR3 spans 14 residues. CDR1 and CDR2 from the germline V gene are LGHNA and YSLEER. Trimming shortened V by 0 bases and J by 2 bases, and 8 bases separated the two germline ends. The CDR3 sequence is CASSQDSLTYEQYF. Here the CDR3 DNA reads TGCGCCAGCAGCCAAGATAGCCTTACCTACGAGCAGTACTTC.

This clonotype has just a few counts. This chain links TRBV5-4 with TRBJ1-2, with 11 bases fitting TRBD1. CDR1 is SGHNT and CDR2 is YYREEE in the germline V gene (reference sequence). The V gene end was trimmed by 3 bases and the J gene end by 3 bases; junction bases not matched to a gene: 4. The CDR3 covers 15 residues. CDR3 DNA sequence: TGTGCCAGCAGCTATAGGACAGGGGGCGACTATGGCTACACCTTC. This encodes CASSYRTGGDYGYTF.

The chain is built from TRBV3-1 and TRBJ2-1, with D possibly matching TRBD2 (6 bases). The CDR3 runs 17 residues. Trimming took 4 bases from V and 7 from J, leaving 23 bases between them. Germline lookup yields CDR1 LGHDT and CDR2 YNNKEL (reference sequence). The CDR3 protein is CASSRSDVLGEANEQFF. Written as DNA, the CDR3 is TGTGCCAGCAGCCGGTCCGACGTTCTAGGGGAGGCTAATGAGCAGTTCTTC.

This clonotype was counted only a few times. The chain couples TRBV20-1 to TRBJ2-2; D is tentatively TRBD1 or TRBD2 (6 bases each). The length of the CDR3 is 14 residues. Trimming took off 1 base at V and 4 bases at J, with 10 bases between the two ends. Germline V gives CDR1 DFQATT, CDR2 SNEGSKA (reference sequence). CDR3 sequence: CSARGGAGTGELFF. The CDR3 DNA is TGCAGTGCTAGAGGGGGGGCGGGCACCGGGGAGCTGTTTTTT.

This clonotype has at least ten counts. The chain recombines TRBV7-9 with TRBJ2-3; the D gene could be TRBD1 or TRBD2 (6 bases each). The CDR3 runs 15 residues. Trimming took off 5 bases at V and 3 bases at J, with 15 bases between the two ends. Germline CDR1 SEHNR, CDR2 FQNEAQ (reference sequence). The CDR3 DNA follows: TGTGCCAGCAGCCCGGGTTGGGGGGCAACAGATACGCAGTATTTT. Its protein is CASSPGWGATDTQYF.

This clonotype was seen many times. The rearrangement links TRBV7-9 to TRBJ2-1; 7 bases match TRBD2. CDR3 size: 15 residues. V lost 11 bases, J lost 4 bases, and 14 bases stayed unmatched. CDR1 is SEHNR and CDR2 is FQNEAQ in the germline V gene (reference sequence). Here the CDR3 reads CAAGPGSGIYNEQFF. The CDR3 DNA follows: TGTGCCGCGGGTCCGGGCAGCGGGATATACAATGAGCAGTTCTTC.

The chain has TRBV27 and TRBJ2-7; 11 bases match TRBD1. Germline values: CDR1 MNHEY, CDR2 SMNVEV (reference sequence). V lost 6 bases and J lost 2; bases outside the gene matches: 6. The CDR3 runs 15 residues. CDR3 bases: TGTGCCAGCAGCGGATGGGACAGGGGGGCCTACGAGCAGTACTTC. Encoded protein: CASSGWDRGAYEQYF.

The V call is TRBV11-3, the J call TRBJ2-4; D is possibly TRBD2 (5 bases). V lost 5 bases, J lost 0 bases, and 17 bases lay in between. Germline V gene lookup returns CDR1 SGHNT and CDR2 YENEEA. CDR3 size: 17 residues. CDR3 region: CASSPREGRLAKNIQYF. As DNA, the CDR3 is TGTGCCAGCAGCCCCCGAGAGGGTAGGCTAGCCAAAAACATTCAGTACTTC.